A single sample is the source of the 18 T cell receptor beta chains below, sequenced in a study of human T cells and chemical hapten exposure. TCRdb reprocessed the RACE reads via MiXCR and lists one record per CDR3 protein. The sample contains about 64,000 distinct CDR3 sequences, 11% of which appear only once. Indicated time point: patch test 3, about 24 weeks after DPC sensitization. Treatment: therapeutic diphenylcyclopropenone sensitization with weekly scalp DPC. Here the sequenced sample was whole blood, taken in connection with sensitization to the hapten diphenylcyclopropenone (DPC). The receptors shown here come from a woman aged 25 to 39 with alopecia areata. Some clones in this sample may be carry-over from other donors' samples.

This clonotype has at least ten counts. The rearrangement joins TRBV7-6 to TRBJ1-1, with 9 bases lining up with TRBD1. The CDR3 has 15 residues. The germline CDR1 and CDR2 sequences are SGHVS and FNYEAQ. With 5 bases clipped from V and 4 bases from J, the junction kept 8 bases outside the gene matches. The CDR3 is CASSTLQGAGTEAFF. The CDR3 bases are TGTGCCAGCAGCACTCTACAGGGGGCGGGCACTGAAGCTTTCTTT.

The chain links TRBV19 to TRBJ1-2; 7 bases are shared with TRBD1. Germline V gene lookup returns CDR1 LNHDA and CDR2 SQIVND (reference sequence). V gave up 5 bases and J gave up 3 bases; unmatched junction bases: 3. The CDR3 loop spans 13 amino acids. The CDR3: CASSAGTDYGYTF. Written as DNA, the CDR3 is TGTGCCAGTAGTGCCGGGACAGACTATGGCTACACCTTC.

This clonotype showed up many times. The chain joins TRBV12-5 to TRBJ1-6; a weak D match, TRBD1 (5 bases). The CDR3 length is 14 residues. The V gene's germline CDR1 is LGHNT and CDR2 FRNRAP. Trimming cost V 3 bases and J 13 bases, with 16 bases left between them. The CDR3 reads CASGFSGRGIPLHF. The CDR3 DNA sequence: TGTGCTAGTGGTTTCTCAGGGCGAGGGATCCCCCTCCACTTT. The variable domain in full, with the rest retrieved from reference TRBV12-5 and TRBJ1-6, is DARVTQTPRHKVTEMGQEVTMRCQPILGHNTVFWYRQTMMQGLELLAYFRNRAPLDDSGMPKDRFSAEMPDATLATLKIQPSEPRDSAVYFCASGFSGRGIPLHFGNGTRLTVT.

V and J are TRBV6-2 or TRBV6-3 and TRBJ2-1; TRBD2 aligns across 12 bases. Germline loops: CDR1 MNHEY, CDR2 SVGEGT. V lost 2 bases, J lost 10 bases, and 6 bases stayed unmatched. The CDR3 runs to 15 residues. For the CDR3, the DNA is TGTGCCAGCAGTTACCCGGGACTAGCGGGTAGGGAGCAGTTCTTC. It specifies CASSYPGLAGREQFF.

This clonotype has a count of ten or more. J is TRBJ2-5 and V is TRBV5-1; tentative D call: TRBD1 (6 bases). V was clipped by 4 bases and J by 4 bases, with 11 bases between them. Germline V gene data show CDR1 as SGHRS and CDR2 as YFSETQ. There are 13 residues in the CDR3. The CDR3, as DNA: TGCGCCAGCAGCGGACAAGGGGGAGAGACCCAGTACTTC. It specifies CASSGQGGETQYF.

This clonotype was detected only a few times. The gene calls are TRBV7-6 and TRBJ2-1, with 8 positions matching TRBD2. The CDR3 covers 19 residues. Per the germline V gene, CDR1 is SGHVS and CDR2 is FNYEAQ. With 1 base clipped from V and 2 bases from J, the junction kept 13 bases outside the gene matches. CDR3 protein: CASSLDNRAFGRAYNEQFF. In DNA, the CDR3 is TGTGCCAGCAGCTTAGATAATAGGGCTTTCGGGAGGGCCTACAATGAGCAGTTCTTC.

This clonotype was counted a few times. The chain combines TRBV3-1 with TRBJ1-2, with D perhaps TRBD1 (5 bases). The germline gives CDR1 LGHDT, CDR2 YNNKEL (reference sequence). The length of the CDR3 is 15 residues. V dropped 1 base and J dropped 8 bases, with 17 bases sitting between them. For the CDR3, the DNA is TGTGCCAGCAGCCAAGTTGCTGGAACAGGAAGGGGCTACACCTTC. It encodes CASSQVAGTGRGYTF.

V is TRBV19 and J is TRBJ1-4, with 12 bases that match TRBD1. V was clipped by 9 bases and J by 8 bases; unmatched bases: 4. CDR3 length: 13 amino acids. Germline loops: CDR1 LNHDA, CDR2 SQIVND (reference sequence). The CDR3 sequence: CASSGTGGEKLFF. Written as DNA, the CDR3 is TGTGCCAGCTCCGGGACAGGGGGCGAAAAACTGTTTTTT.

This clonotype was observed a few times. The V call is TRBV12-3 or TRBV12-4, the J call TRBJ1-1, with TRBD1 as a possible D gene (6 bases). V was trimmed by 6 bases and J by 6 bases, leaving 17 bases between them. This CDR3 has 14 amino acids. As DNA, the CDR3 is TGTGCCAGCAGCCACCGACCAAACAGGGCTGAAGCTTTCTTT. It is translated as CASSHRPNRAEAFF.

The rearrangement links TRBV20-1 to TRBJ2-2; the D gene is possibly TRBD2 (6 bases). CDR3 length: 16 residues. Germline V gene sequence: CDR1 DFQATT, CDR2 SNEGSKA (reference sequence). Trimming cost V 1 base and J 6 bases, with 18 bases left between them. CDR3 nucleotide sequence: TGCAGTGCTAGAGTTTCCGGGACTGGAGGGCCCGGGGAGCTGTTTTTT. It is translated as CSARVSGTGGPGELFF.

The rearrangement links TRBV6-5 to TRBJ2-1; D is ambiguous. The CDR3 is 16 residues long. In germline, CDR1 is MNHEY, CDR2 SVGAGI. The V end lost 6 bases, the J end lost 4 bases, and 19 bases lay between the germline ends. The CDR3 DNA reads as TGTGCCAGCAGCTTCAGATCCTTCTCAGCTTACAATGAGCAGTTCTTC. Amino acid sequence: CASSFRSFSAYNEQFF.

Here the CDR3 DNA reads TGTGCCAGCAGTACCTCAGCGAGCACCGGGGAGCTGTTTTTT. Residues: CASSTSASTGELFF. The gene calls are TRBV12-3 or TRBV12-4 and TRBJ2-2; D not certain. This CDR3 is built from 14 residues. V was clipped by 5 bases and J by 4 bases, with 11 bases between them.

The chain links TRBV20-1 to TRBJ2-3; 9 bases are shared with TRBD2. This CDR3 has 15 residues. The V gene end was trimmed by 4 bases and the J gene end by 4 bases; junction bases not matched to a gene: 9. Germline lookup yields CDR1 DFQATT and CDR2 SNEGSKA (reference sequence). The CDR3 here is CSATLSSGNPDTQYF. DNA of the CDR3: TGCAGTGCTACCCTATCTAGCGGGAACCCAGATACGCAGTATTTT.

CDR3 sequence reads: CAIVPGGTDTQYF. The DNA of the CDR3 is TGTGCCATCGTGCCAGGGGGAACCGATACGCAGTATTTT. The chain is built from TRBV28 and TRBJ2-3; TRBD1 aligns across 7 bases. Germline values: CDR1 MDHEN, CDR2 SYDVKM. The J segment lost 6 bases and the V segment lost 10 bases, leaving 10 bases of the junction unmatched. The CDR3 extends over 13 amino acids.

There are many counts of this clonotype. The rearrangement joins TRBV3-1 to TRBJ1-4; the D gene is possibly TRBD1 (6 bases). This CDR3 has 14 amino acids. CDR1 LGHDT and CDR2 YNNKEL come from the germline V gene (reference sequence). Between the trimmed V and J ends, which lost 2 bases and 8 bases, there was a span of 12 bases. CDR3 residues: CASSQNRVVEKLFF. The CDR3 DNA reads TGTGCCAGCAGCCAAAACAGGGTTGTCGAAAAACTGTTTTTT. Full variable domain (outside the CDR3, taken from reference TRBV3-1 and TRBJ1-4): DTAVSQTPKYLVTQMGNDKSIKCEQNLGHDTMYWYKQDSKKFLKIMFSYNNKELIINETVPNRFSPKSPDKAHLNLHINSLELGDSAVYFCASSQNRVVEKLFFGSGTQLSVL.

This clonotype has at least ten counts. The junction differs from germline at one of its ends, possibly a read error. V usage is TRBV4-3 and J usage is TRBJ2-5; tentatively, D is TRBD1 (6 bases). The CDR3 has 15 residues. CDR1 LGHNA and CDR2 YSLEER come from the germline V gene. CDR3 sequence (DNA): TGCGCCAGCAGCCAAGTTCGGACAGCACAAGGGACCCAGTACTTC. This codes for CASSQVRTAQGTQYF.

There are a few counts of this clonotype. The chain has TRBV4-3 and TRBJ1-4, with TRBD1 as a possible D gene (6 bases). The CDR3 totals 15 residues. Germline CDR1 and CDR2: LGHNA and YSLEER. Trimming removed 4 bases from V and 0 bases from J, with 9 bases in between. The CDR3 spells CASSPWTATNEKLFF. CDR3 DNA sequence: TGCGCCAGCAGCCCCTGGACAGCAACTAATGAAAAACTGTTTTTT.

The rearrangement links TRBV5-5 to TRBJ2-7; possible D gene TRBD2, 6 bases. This CDR3 contains 15 residues. Trimming left V 2 bases short and J 1 base short, with 13 bases between. Germline CDR1 SGHKS, CDR2 YYEKEE (reference sequence). The CDR3 region has the DNA TGTGCCAGCAGCTTTGGGACTGGAGGATCCTACGAGCAGTACTTC. It codes for CASSFGTGGSYEQYF.